One and the same sample provided the 19 T cell receptor beta chains below, sequenced in a study of control samples from healthy donors and cancer patients. The table came from immunoSEQ multiplex PCR; TCRdb's copy has only in-frame clones and leaves some out. The sample includes about 89,000 clones, 85% to 90% of them seen just once. Sample: blood. The origin of the receptors is a woman aged 35 to 49 in good health.

J is TRBJ2-3 and V is TRBV7-9; D not certain. In germline, CDR1 is SEHNR, CDR2 FQNEAQ (reference sequence). Trimming removed 6 bases from V and 5 bases from J, with 9 bases in between. CDR3 size: 12 residues. The CDR3 DNA follows: TGTGCCAGCAGGCAAAACCTAGATACGCAGTATTTT. Encoded protein: CASRQNLDTQYF.

CDR3 amino acids: CASSPGTAPTANYGYTF. CDR3 coding DNA: TGTGCCAGCAGCCCAGGGACAGCTCCTACTGCCAACTATGGCTACACCTTC. The chain couples TRBV5-4 to TRBJ1-2; TRBD1 matches at 7 bases. CDR3 length equals 17 residues. Losses at the gene ends were 4 bases for V and 2 bases for J; bases not matched to a gene: 14. Per germline, CDR1 SGHNT and CDR2 YYREEE (reference sequence). The variable domain in full, completed from reference TRBV5-4 and TRBJ1-2, reads ETGVTQSPTHLIKTRGQQVTLRCSSQSGHNTVSWYQQALGQGPQFIFQYYREEENGRGNFPPRFSGLQFPNYSSELNVNALELDDSALYLCASSPGTAPTANYGYTFGSGTRLTVV.

The chain combines TRBV7-9 with TRBJ1-1; unclear D gene. CDR1 and CDR2 (germline): SEHNR, FQNEAQ (reference sequence). The CDR3 extends over 12 amino acids. The germline V and J ends were trimmed by 5 bases and 0 bases, with 4 bases remaining between them. CDR3 bases: TGTGCCAGCAGCGTGATGAACACTGAAGCTTTCTTT. Residues: CASSVMNTEAFF. The full variable domain, completed using reference TRBV7-9 and TRBJ1-1, is DTGVSQNPRHKITKRGQNVTFRCDPISEHNRLYWYRQTLGQGPEFLTYFQNEAQLEKSRLLSDRFSAERPKGSFSTLEIQRTEQGDSAMYLCASSVMNTEAFFGQGTRLTVV.

The V and J genes are TRBV23-1 and TRBJ1-3, with D unclear. TRBV23-1 is classed as an ORF, of uncertain function. This CDR3 is 15 amino acids long. The germline V and J ends were trimmed by 2 bases and 2 bases, with 10 bases remaining between them. The CDR3 loop reads CASSQGESAGNTIYF. DNA for the CDR3: TGCGCCAGCAGTCAAGGGGAGTCCGCTGGAAACACCATATATTTT.

This clone was observed a single time. This chain links TRBV14 with TRBJ1-1, with TRBD1 as a possible D gene (5 bases). Germline V CDR1 and CDR2: SGHDN, FVKESK. The CDR3 is made up of 15 amino acids. V was shortened by 1 base and J by 0 bases, with 9 bases between the two germline ends. The CDR3 protein is CASSQGGTVNTEAFF. In nucleotides, the CDR3 is TGTGCCAGCAGCCAAGGCGGGACTGTGAACACTGAAGCTTTCTTT.

This chain uses TRBV10-3 with TRBJ1-1; a possible D gene is TRBD1 (6 bases). V lost 10 bases and J lost 2, with 11 bases in between. In germline, CDR1 is ENHRY, CDR2 SYGVKD. The CDR3 extends over 12 amino acids. CDR3 coding DNA: TGTGCCAGCTCACAGGGAAACACTGAAGCTTTCTTT. This codes for CASSQGNTEAFF.

This rearrangement joins TRBV12-5 to TRBJ2-7; unclear D gene. The CDR3 totals 13 residues. Trimming cost V 8 bases and J 2 bases, with 13 bases left between them. CDR1 is LGHNT and CDR2 is FRNRAP in the germline V gene. The CDR3 sequence is CASNPGRAYEQYF. CDR3 nucleotides: TGTGCTAGTAATCCGGGCAGAGCCTACGAGCAGTACTTC.

The V and J genes are TRBV7-2 and TRBJ2-1; 9 positions match TRBD1. After removal of 5 bases from V and 4 bases from J, the junction contained 6 bases not matched to a gene. Germline V lookup: CDR1 SGHTA, CDR2 FQGNSA. The CDR3 extends over 15 amino acids. The CDR3 DNA is TGTGCCAGCAGCAAACAGGGGGCAAGTTACAATGAGCAGTTCTTC. It encodes CASSKQGASYNEQFF.

CDR3 coding DNA: TGTGCCAGCAGCTTCCCACGGACCGGGACTAGCGGGACCTACGAGCAGTACTTC. Amino acid sequence: CASSFPRTGTSGTYEQYF. The gene calls are TRBV11-2 and TRBJ2-7; the match to TRBD2 covers 13 bases. Germline CDR1 SGHAT, CDR2 FQNNGV. The CDR3 contains 18 residues. V lost 3 bases, J lost 2 bases, and 10 bases stayed unmatched.

The chain joins TRBV10-1 to TRBJ1-1; D not resolved. CDR3 size: 14 residues. CDR1 and CDR2 (germline): WNHNN, SYGVQD (reference sequence). Trimming removed 0 bases from V and 7 bases from J, with 12 bases in between. The CDR3, as DNA: TGCGCCAGCAGTGAGTCCAGCCCGGGGAGTGAAGCTTTCTTT. Encoded protein: CASSESSPGSEAFF.

This clone was counted between two and nine times. The genes are TRBV9 and TRBJ2-1; the D call may be TRBD1 or TRBD2 (5 bases each). This CDR3 is built from 15 residues. From germline, CDR1 is SGDLS and CDR2 YYNGEE. V was trimmed by 1 base and J by 2 bases, leaving 10 bases between them. CDR3 sequence reads: CASSVWDGTYNEQFF. CDR3 in DNA: TGTGCCAGCAGCGTATGGGACGGAACCTACAATGAGCAGTTCTTC.

The rearrangement joins TRBV7-2 to TRBJ1-1, with D possibly being TRBD1 (5 bases). CDR3 length: 14 residues. The germline gives CDR1 SGHTA, CDR2 FQGNSA. V lost 8 bases to trimming and J lost 2 bases, with 15 bases between them. CDR3 sequence reads: CASRLRGPNTEAFF. For the CDR3, the DNA is TGTGCCAGCCGTTTGCGGGGACCTAACACTGAAGCTTTCTTT. Full variable domain (remainder filled in from reference TRBV7-2 and TRBJ1-1): GAGVSQSPSNKVTEKGKDVELRCDPISGHTALYWYRQSLGQGLEFLIYFQGNSAPDKSGLPSDRFSAERTGGSVSTLTIQRTQQEDSAVYLCASRLRGPNTEAFFGQGTRLTVV.

The V call is TRBV4-3, the J call TRBJ1-4; maybe TRBD1 (6 bases). The CDR3 extends over 14 amino acids. V shed 2 bases and J shed 7 bases, with 11 bases lying between them. The germline gives CDR1 LGHNA, CDR2 YSLEER. DNA for the CDR3: TGCGCCAGCAGCCAAACAGGGACCTCTGAAAAACTGTTTTTT. Translating it yields CASSQTGTSEKLFF.

The V call is TRBV10-2, the J call TRBJ1-1; 8 bases agree with TRBD1. The CDR3 runs 14 residues. The J segment lost 0 bases and the V segment lost 7 bases, leaving 4 bases of the junction unmatched. Germline V gene sequence: CDR1 WSHSY, CDR2 SAAADI. The CDR3 here is CASTDRGVNTEAFF. In DNA, the CDR3 is TGCGCCAGCACCGACAGGGGAGTGAACACTGAAGCTTTCTTT.

The chain carries TRBV6-2 or TRBV6-3 and TRBJ2-3, with D unclear. The germline CDR1 and CDR2 sequences are MNHEY and SVGEGT. The CDR3 consists of 16 residues. Between the trimmed V and J ends, which lost 2 bases and 4 bases, there was a span of 16 bases. The CDR3 sequence is CASSYPQEARADTQYF. Here the CDR3 DNA reads TGTGCCAGCAGTTACCCACAAGAAGCCCGCGCAGATACGCAGTATTTT.

The V call is TRBV19, the J call TRBJ1-2, with D unresolved. Per germline, CDR1 LNHDA and CDR2 SQIVND (reference sequence). The V end lost 5 bases, the J end lost 3 bases, and 10 bases lay between the germline ends. This CDR3 region has 13 residues. The CDR3 DNA sequence: TGTGCCAGTAGTCCCTTCGGGGACTATGGCTACACCTTC. It yields the protein CASSPFGDYGYTF.

This clone was recorded a few times. This chain uses TRBV30 with TRBJ1-5; D ambiguous. Trimming left V 1 base short and J 0 bases short, with 4 bases between. The CDR3 is made up of 13 amino acids. Looked up from germline, CDR1 is GTSNPN and CDR2 is SVGIG (reference sequence). Written as DNA, the CDR3 is TGTGCCTGGAGTGCAGATAGCAATCAGCCCCAGCATTTT. It is translated as CAWSADSNQPQHF.

Only one count was recorded for this clone. The same CDR3 also results from other DNA sequences found in this sample. V and J are TRBV24-1 and TRBJ1-5, with 7 bases matching TRBD1. CDR3 length equals 13 residues. Germline values: CDR1 KGHDR, CDR2 SFDVKD. The V segment lost 4 bases and the J segment 4 bases; nucleotides outside the gene matches: 0. The chain's CDR3 is CATSDRGNQPQHF. The CDR3 DNA is TGTGCCACCAGTGACAGGGGGAATCAGCCCCAGCATTTT.

Only a few counts were recorded for this clone. The chain has TRBV3-1 (or the pseudogene TRBV3-2) and TRBJ1-3; D gene ambiguous. Trimming stripped 4 bases from V and 2 bases from J, with 12 bases between. The germline CDR1 and CDR2 sequences are LGHDT and YNNKEL (reference sequence). The CDR3 extends over 15 amino acids. The CDR3 coding sequence is TGTGCCAGCAGCCCGCCGGTCGGTACTGGAAACACCATATATTTT. It yields the protein CASSPPVGTGNTIYF.